These T cell receptor beta chains were read from a single sample in a study of blood T cell repertoires in COVID-19. TCRdb keeps only in-frame clones here, not all; method: immunoSEQ multiplex PCR. The table records some 530,000 clones, roughly 88% of them present only once. The sequencing sample was made of peripheral blood. These receptors all stem from a human donor in a cohort sampled during active COVID-19. CDR3s include the opening cysteine and the closing phenylalanine or tryptophan. D genes are given only for firm matches. Rows may omit the clone size; those that give it use once, few, many or a size class.

cdr3_length | clone_size | d_call | j_call | v_call | cdr3_nt | cdr3_aa
16 | NA | NA | TRBJ1-1 | TRBV5-4 | TGTGCCAGCAGCTTCGGGGTTGCGCGGATGAACACTGAAGCTTTCTTT | CASSFGVARMNTEAFF
15 | NA | TRBD1 | TRBJ1-6 | TRBV4-1 | TGCGCCAGCAGCCTCACGTCGGGCAGGGGGGCACCCCTCCACTTT | CASSLTSGRGAPLHF
15 | NA | NA | TRBJ1-2 | TRBV9 | TGTGCCAGCAGCACCCAGGGAACGGCTAACTATGGCTACACCTTC | CASSTQGTANYGYTF
13 | NA | NA | TRBJ2-7 | TRBV7-9 | TGTGCCAGCAGCTTAGCGAACACCTACGAGCAGTACTTC | CASSLANTYEQYF
15 | NA | TRBD2 | TRBJ2-7 | TRBV6-5 | TGTGCCAGCAGTTACTCTCGGGACTATACTAGCGAGCAGTACTTC | CASSYSRDYTSEQYF
14 | NA | TRBD1 | TRBJ1-1 | TRBV9 | TGTGCCAGCGGCCGACAGGGTCGGCCCACTGAAGCTTTCTTT | CASGRQGRPTEAFF
14 | few | TRBD1 | TRBJ2-7 | TRBV6-5 | TGTGCCAGCAGTTACAGGGGGCAGGGGTACGAGCAGTACTTC | CASSYRGQGYEQYF
10 | NA | NA | TRBJ1-2 | TRBV2 | TGTGCCAGCAGCCGCGATGGCTACACCTTC | CASSRDGYTF
15 | NA | TRBD1 | TRBJ2-2 | TRBV19 | TGTGCCAGTAGTACCCGGACAGGGGACACCGGGGAGCTGTTTTTT | CASSTRTGDTGELFF
15 | NA | NA | TRBJ2-1 | TRBV27 | TGTGCCAGCAGTTTTTCACAGGGAGTGGGGAATGAGCAGTTCTTC | CASSFSQGVGNEQFF
13 | many | NA | TRBJ1-1 | TRBV2 | TGTGCCAGCGGCAGTCCGGGGAACACTGAAGCTTTCTTT | CASGSPGNTEAFF
14 | NA | TRBD2 | TRBJ2-7 | TRBV19 | TGTGCCAGTAGGGACCGCGGGCGGGGGACCGAGCAGTACTTC | CASRDRGRGTEQYF
14 | NA | TRBD1 | TRBJ2-7 | TRBV18 | TGTGCCAGCTCACCGGGGACAGGGGCCTACGAGCAGTACTTC | CASSPGTGAYEQYF
15 | NA | NA | TRBJ2-1 | TRBV30 | TGTGCCTGGACCCGGGATTCAGAGGCTCCGGATGAGCAGTTCTTC | CAWTRDSEAPDEQFF
17 | NA | NA | TRBJ1-1 | TRBV4-3 | TGCGCCAGCAGCCAAACGAAGGAAATATGGAGGAACACTGAAGCTTTCTTT | CASSQTKEIWRNTEAFF
13 | NA | TRBD1 | TRBJ2-4 | TRBV3-1/TRBV3-2 | TGTGCCAGCAGCAACAGGGGAAAAACAATTCAGTACTTC | CASSNRGKTIQYF
11 | few | NA | TRBJ1-5 | TRBV2 | TGTGCCAGCAGGTTAAATCAGCCCCAGCATTTT | CASRLNQPQHF
15 | NA | TRBD1 | TRBJ1-6 | TRBV7-3 | TGTGCCAGCAGCTATTCCGGGACAGATAATTCACCCCTCCACTTT | CASSYSGTDNSPLHF
17 | NA | NA | TRBJ2-3 | TRBV3-1/TRBV3-2 | TGTGCCAGCACCTCAACGGCCGGCGGGACCAGCACAGATACGCAGTATTTT | CASTSTAGGTSTDTQYF
15 | NA | NA | TRBJ2-1 | TRBV5-4 | TGTGCCAGCAGCTTAGGGGCAGGGCCTTGGGATGAGCAGTTCTTC | CASSLGAGPWDEQFF
17 | NA | NA | TRBJ1-2 | TRBV19 | TGTGCCAGTAGTATTTGGGGCGGGGCCGGGACCTCCAGGGGCTACACCTTC | CASSIWGGAGTSRGYTF
15 | NA | NA | TRBJ1-2 | TRBV30 | TGTGCCTGGAGGACCGAAGACAGGTACCACTATGGCTACACCTTC | CAWRTEDRYHYGYTF
14 | NA | TRBD1 | TRBJ1-1 | TRBV2 | TGTGCCAGCAAGTTAAGGGGGCTTTTCACTGAAGCTTTCTTT | CASKLRGLFTEAFF
14 | NA | NA | TRBJ1-2 | TRBV5-4 | TGTGCCAGCAGCTTGTCCGACAAGAACTATGGCTACACCTTC | CASSLSDKNYGYTF
14 | NA | NA | TRBJ2-1 | TRBV5-1 | TGCGCCAGCAGCTTCGACAGGACCCACAATGAGCAGTTCTTC | CASSFDRTHNEQFF
15 | NA | NA | TRBJ2-3 | TRBV2 | TGTGCCAGCACCCGGCTGGGCAGGGGCTCAGATACGCAGTATTTT | CASTRLGRGSDTQYF
14 | NA | NA | TRBJ1-2 | TRBV7-3 | TGTGCCAGCAGCTTAGGACCGGGGATGGGAGGCTACACCTTC | CASSLGPGMGGYTF
14 | NA | TRBD2 | TRBJ2-1 | TRBV30 | TGTGCCTTCTTGACTAGCTTTTCCTACAATGAGCAGTTCTTC | CAFLTSFSYNEQFF
15 | NA | NA | TRBJ2-5 | TRBV5-4 | TGTGCCAGCAGCTTGGCCTACCTTGGTCCAGAGACCCAGTACTTC | CASSLAYLGPETQYF
14 | NA | NA | TRBJ2-5 | TRBV24-1 | TGTGCCACCAGTGTCAGCGGGTGGGAAGAGACCCAGTACTTC | CATSVSGWEETQYF